The clone carrying this T cell receptor beta chain was detected ten times or more. Antigen: not known. Researchers amplified the TCR beta CDR3 regions from RNA transcripts. During a first-round RT-PCR of the TCR CDR3, the HTBI primer set was used. Using its own MiXCR run on the multiplex PCR reads, TCRdb lists one record per CDR3 protein. The sample shows hundreds of thousands of distinct CDR3 sequences, approximately 14% of them seen only once. CDR3 size: 15 residues. From germline, CDR1 is MDHEN and CDR2 SYDVKM. Trimming left V 6 bases short and J 2 bases short, with 14 bases between. This entry belongs to a study of T cells in Graves' hyperthyroidism and ophthalmopathy. Overall study findings and caveats: A model of 13 V-J pairs discriminated ophthalmopathy from stable hyperthyroidism.

The PBMCs were sourced from fresh peripheral blood (about 9.6 ml). The receptor comes from a woman aged 18-29 years with Graves' hyperthyroidism. The sample consisted of blood. The genes are TRBV28 and TRBJ2-1; a weak D match, TRBD2 (5 bases). This chain's CDR3 is CASSLVSETYNEQFF. For the CDR3, the DNA is TGTGCCAGCAGCCTCGTTAGCGAGACCTACAATGAGCAGTTCTTC. The full variable domain, with the rest looked up from reference TRBV28 and TRBJ2-1, is DVKVTQSSRYLVKRTGEKVFLECVQDMDHENMFWYRQDPGLGLRLIYFSYDVKMKEKGDIPEGYSVSREKKERFSLILESASTNQTSMYLCASSLVSETYNEQFFGPGTRLTVL.